This T cell receptor (beta chain) is from a study of early T cells in non-severe SARS-CoV-2 infection. TCRdb fed the 5' RACE reads into MiXCR, producing one record per CDR3 protein. The table has around 53,000 distinct CDR3 sequences, 7% to 8% seen once; the top ten hold roughly 5.9%. This clonotype was recorded many times. Deletions cut 1 base from V and 1 base from J, with 4 bases between. Germline V gene sequence: CDR1 PRHDT, CDR2 FYEKMQ (reference sequence). This CDR3 has 13 residues. The chain is built from TRBV13 and TRBJ1-1, with D unclear. This receptor was taken from an adult who was a healthcare worker with PCR-confirmed SARS-CoV-2 infection or an uninfected control (not recorded which). The material sequenced was whole blood. The DNA of the CDR3 is TGTGCCAGCAGCTTAGTAGCGAACACTGAAGCTTTCTTT. Its translation is CASSLVANTEAFF.